The 22 T cell receptor beta chains below all came from one sample that was sequenced in a study of radiation and T cells in renal cell carcinoma. Specified time point: blood 4 weeks post-SBRT, at nephrectomy. Indicated treatment: 15 Gy SBRT to primary tumor, nephrectomy 4 weeks later. TCRdb keeps only in-frame clones here, not all; method: immunoSEQ multiplex PCR. The sample includes about 77,000 clones, roughly 80% seen only once; the top ten take approximately 2.4%. The input for sequencing was blood, taken from a patient whose treatment included radiotherapy and nephrectomy. These receptors were taken from an older woman with renal cell carcinoma.

This chain links TRBV28 with TRBJ2-7, with 9 bases lining up with TRBD1. V lost 5 bases, J lost 1 base, and 6 bases stayed unmatched. From germline, CDR1 is MDHEN and CDR2 SYDVKM. This CDR3 comprises 15 residues. The CDR3 here is CASSPPGQGSYEQYF. Here the CDR3 DNA reads TGTGCCAGCAGTCCCCCGGGACAGGGATCCTACGAGCAGTACTTC.

The chain employs TRBV5-5 and TRBJ1-2, with 9 bases matching TRBD1. CDR1 is SGHKS, CDR2 YYEKEE, per germline (reference sequence). The CDR3 loop spans 13 amino acids. Trimming took 4 bases from V and 8 from J; bases not matched to a gene: 6. The CDR3 is CASSLQGAEGYTF. Written as DNA, the CDR3 is TGTGCCAGCAGCCTACAGGGGGCGGAGGGCTACACCTTC.

The chain carries TRBV10-3 and TRBJ2-1, with 10 bases identical to TRBD1. With 4 bases clipped from V and 3 bases from J, the junction kept 6 bases outside the gene matches. This CDR3 is built from 16 residues. Per germline, CDR1 ENHRY and CDR2 SYGVKD. The CDR3 sequence is CAISGTGGFLYNEQFF. The CDR3 nucleotides are TGTGCCATCAGTGGGACAGGGGGTTTTCTCTACAATGAGCAGTTCTTC.

The chain joins TRBV6-6 to TRBJ2-7; possibly TRBD2 for D (6 bases). Trimming left V 6 bases short and J 2 bases short, with 14 bases between. This CDR3 has 14 amino acids. Germline assignment: CDR1 MNHNY and CDR2 SVGAGI (reference sequence). CDR3 protein: CASSEAKRAYEQYF. The CDR3 nucleotides read TGTGCCAGCAGCGAGGCCAAGCGGGCCTACGAGCAGTACTTC.

The CDR3 DNA is TGTGCCAGCAGTGCGATTTTGCACTACGAGCAGTACTTC. The encoded protein is CASSAILHYEQYF. The V gene is TRBV2, the J gene TRBJ2-7; D is ambiguous. CDR1 is SNHLY, CDR2 FYNNEI, per germline. Trimming cost V 4 bases and J 3 bases, with 10 bases left between them. This CDR3 is built from 13 residues.

V gene TRBV9 combines with J gene TRBJ2-5; 9 bases align to TRBD1. This CDR3 contains 17 residues. V lost 3 bases and J lost 4; bases outside the gene matches: 13. Looked up from germline, CDR1 is SGDLS and CDR2 is YYNGEE. The CDR3 region has the DNA TGTGCCAGCAGCGAGTGGGGACAGGGATTGGTTGGAGAGACCCAGTACTTC. Translation: CASSEWGQGLVGETQYF.

The chain recombines TRBV2 with TRBJ1-2, with 9 bases aligning to TRBD1. V gave up 5 bases and J gave up 4 bases; unmatched junction bases: 2. The CDR3 has 13 residues. CDR1 and CDR2 (germline): SNHLY, FYNNEI. The CDR3 sequence: CASSSGQGYGYTF. As DNA, the CDR3 is TGTGCCAGCAGTTCGGGACAGGGCTATGGCTACACCTTC.

This chain joins TRBV28 and TRBJ2-7; 7 nucleotides align to TRBD1. In germline, CDR1 is MDHEN, CDR2 SYDVKM. Trimming cost V 2 bases and J 6 bases; bases outside gene matches: 10. The CDR3 is 15 amino acids. The CDR3 sequence is CASSLDPRQGPEQYF. CDR3 coding DNA: TGTGCCAGCAGTTTAGACCCTAGACAGGGCCCCGAGCAGTACTTC.

This chain joins TRBV9 and TRBJ2-1, with 12 bases that match TRBD2. CDR3 length: 18 residues. Germline values: CDR1 SGDLS, CDR2 YYNGEE. Unmatched junction bases numbered 14, after V lost 1 base and J lost 9 bases. The CDR3 DNA reads TGTGCCAGCAGCGTACGGGCTAGCGGGAGGGCCGGTACAGGTGAGCAGTTCTTC. Its translation is CASSVRASGRAGTGEQFF.

DNA for the CDR3: TGTGCCAGCAGACTTGGACGGGACAATCAGCCCCAGCATTTT. As protein: CASRLGRDNQPQHF. The chain carries TRBV2 and TRBJ1-5; D call uncertain. The germline V gene encodes CDR1 SNHLY and CDR2 FYNNEI. V gave up 6 bases and J gave up 3 bases, with 12 bases separating them. This CDR3 spans 14 amino acids.

Regarding this clone: A junction end diverges from the germline sequence, so it may reflect a read error. CDR3 in amino acids: CASREGLSDNEQFF. The CDR3 region has the DNA TGTGCCAGTAGGGAGGGACTCTCCGACAATGAGCAGTTCTTC. The chain employs TRBV19 and TRBJ2-1; D possibly corresponds to TRBD2 (6 bases). The V gene's germline CDR1 is LNHDA and CDR2 SQIVND (reference sequence). The CDR3 is 14 amino acids.

The chain combines TRBV9 with TRBJ2-5, with D maybe TRBD1 (5 bases). This CDR3 is built from 14 residues. Trimming removed 4 bases at V and 5 bases at J, with 15 bases between. Germline lookup yields CDR1 SGDLS and CDR2 YYNGEE. The CDR3, as DNA: TGTGCCAGCAGCAAAGGGCGACAGCCGGAGACCCAGTACTTC. Protein sequence: CASSKGRQPETQYF.

This chain uses TRBV29-1 with TRBJ2-7; no clear D. Germline values: CDR1 SQVTM, CDR2 ANQGSEA. Trimming stripped 4 bases from V and 3 bases from J, with 7 bases between. The CDR3 sequence is 11 residues long. The CDR3 is CSVGQSYEQYF. CDR3 DNA: TGCAGCGTTGGGCAGAGCTACGAGCAGTACTTC.

The chain uses TRBV19 and TRBJ1-4, with D maybe TRBD1 (6 bases). The V end lost 8 bases, the J end lost 5 bases, and 21 bases lay between the germline ends. Germline V gene lookup returns CDR1 LNHDA and CDR2 SQIVND (reference sequence). This CDR3 has 16 amino acids. DNA for the CDR3: TGTGCCAGTCGGGCTTCAGGGGCTCACATGAATGAAAAACTGTTTTTT. This encodes CASRASGAHMNEKLFF.

This rearrangement joins TRBV2 to TRBJ2-1, with 8 bases fitting TRBD2. The CDR3 consists of 12 residues. The junction had 0 bases not matched to a gene; V was cut back by 9 bases and J by 2 bases. From germline, CDR1 is SNHLY and CDR2 FYNNEI. CDR3 protein: CASSGTYNEQFF. The CDR3 DNA reads as TGTGCCAGTAGCGGGACCTACAATGAGCAGTTCTTC.

The chain employs TRBV19 and TRBJ2-2, with 11 nucleotides matching TRBD1. CDR3 length: 15 amino acids. The junction had 4 bases not matched to a gene; V was cut back by 4 bases and J by 6 bases. CDR1 and CDR2 (germline): LNHDA, SQIVND (reference sequence). Here the CDR3 DNA reads TGTGCCAGTAGTAAGCGGGACAGGGGGGCCGGGGAGCTGTTTTTT. As protein: CASSKRDRGAGELFF. Complete variable domain (other parts from reference TRBV19 and TRBJ2-2): DGGITQSPKYLFRKEGQNVTLSCEQNLNHDAMYWYRQDPGQGLRLIYYSQIVNDFQKGDIAEGYSVSREKKESFPLTVTSAQKNPTAFYLCASSKRDRGAGELFFGEGSRLTVL.

This clone was seen a few times. This chain connects TRBV7-9 to TRBJ2-5, with 7 bases matching TRBD1. Germline trimming cut 6 bases from V and 3 bases from J; bases unmatched to any gene: 10. The CDR3 is 15 residues long. The V gene's germline CDR1 is SEHNR and CDR2 FQNEAQ (reference sequence). This CDR3 is CASRGPGQRKETQYF. The CDR3 DNA reads as TGTGCCAGCAGGGGCCCGGGACAGAGAAAAGAGACCCAGTACTTC.

The table lists this clone with a few counts. V usage is TRBV19 and J usage is TRBJ1-1; no definite D call. V was clipped by 2 bases and J by 4 bases, with 8 bases between them. The germline CDR1 and CDR2 sequences are LNHDA and SQIVND (reference sequence). The CDR3 is 13 residues long. CDR3 amino acids: CASSIWQGTEAFF. For the CDR3, the DNA is TGTGCCAGTAGTATATGGCAAGGCACTGAAGCTTTCTTT.

The chain has TRBV6-5 and TRBJ1-3; 7 bases align to TRBD1. There are 13 residues in the CDR3. Germline lookup yields CDR1 MNHEY and CDR2 SVGAGI. J lost 2 bases, V lost 7 bases, and 2 bases had no gene match. The CDR3 bases are TGTGCCAGCACCACAGGGGCTGGAAACACCATATATTTT. Its protein product is CASTTGAGNTIYF.

The chain uses TRBV19 and TRBJ2-1; D unclear. The CDR3 covers 16 residues. Looked up from germline, CDR1 is LNHDA and CDR2 is SQIVND (reference sequence). V lost 6 bases to trimming and J lost 4 bases, with 19 bases between them. The CDR3 nucleotides are TGTGCCAGTAGCCCCCTGGATCCGCGGCCATACAATGAGCAGTTCTTC. This encodes CASSPLDPRPYNEQFF. The complete variable domain, with remaining parts taken from reference TRBV19 and TRBJ2-1, reads DGGITQSPKYLFRKEGQNVTLSCEQNLNHDAMYWYRQDPGQGLRLIYYSQIVNDFQKGDIAEGYSVSREKKESFPLTVTSAQKNPTAFYLCASSPLDPRPYNEQFFGPGTRLTVL.

The chain combines TRBV5-1 with TRBJ1-1; tentative D call: TRBD1 (6 bases). Germline V gene sequence: CDR1 SGHRS, CDR2 YFSETQ. Trimming stripped 4 bases from V and 0 bases from J, with 7 bases between. The CDR3 sequence is 13 residues long. DNA of the CDR3: TGCGCCAGCAGCAACAGGGTGAACACTGAAGCTTTCTTT. Its translation: CASSNRVNTEAFF. Based on the CDR3 plus reference TRBV5-1 and TRBJ1-1, the full variable domain is KAGVTQTPRYLIKTRGQQVTLSCSPISGHRSVSWYQQTPGQGLQFLFEYFSETQRNKGNFPGRFSGRQFSNSRSEMNVSTLELGDSALYLCASSNRVNTEAFFGQGTRLTVV.

The chain has TRBV28 and TRBJ1-4; no reliable D call. CDR3 length equals 14 residues. Germline CDR1 reads MDHEN; CDR2 reads SYDVKM. V was pared by 7 bases and J by 2 bases, with 11 bases between. CDR3 DNA sequence: TGTGCCAGCACCAGTCTGGGCACTAATGAAAAACTGTTTTTT. This encodes CASTSLGTNEKLFF.